This T cell receptor beta chain was captured in a study of blood T cell repertoires in COVID-19. Study-level background: The samples span acute and convalescent COVID-19 from the United States, Italy and Spain. PBMCs, B-cell-depleted T cells, or T cells were the source of the cDNA or gDNA that made up the material.

This clone has just a few counts. Per the study methods: Nucleated cell number was recorded as an estimate derived from reference gene primer amplification. TCRdb's table, derived via immunoSEQ multiplex PCR, lists solely in-frame clones and lacks some. The DNA was the basis for D and trimming; V, J and clone size are from that table. The sample gives 300,000 to 400,000 clones, around 87% of which show up once; around 6% is in the top ten. CDR3 length: 15 amino acids. The germline V gene encodes CDR1 SGHNT and CDR2 YENEEA. With V trimmed by 1 base and J by 9 bases, 8 bases remained unmatched. Seattle patient enrollment occurred during active infection, with longitudinal follow-up thereafter.

The sequenced sample was peripheral blood. This clonotype originated in a woman aged 45-65 years with COVID-19, enrolled during active disease. V gene TRBV11-3 combines with J gene TRBJ2-1; TRBD2 agrees at 8 bases. This chain's CDR3 is CASSLGAGASGEQFF. As DNA, the CDR3 is TGTGCCAGCAGCTTAGGAGCGGGAGCGAGCGGTGAGCAGTTCTTC.